One and the same sample provided the 16 T cell receptor beta chains below, sequenced in a study of T cell repertoires in cytomegalovirus infection. Their antigens are not known. MiXCR was run by TCRdb on the reads, yielding one entry per CDR3 protein. Among fewer than 1,000,000 distinct CDR3 sequences listed, approximately 31% were seen once. Sequenced material: cultured CD8+ T cells from PBMCs, taken from culture after CMV antigen stimulation. Receptor source: a human donor in good health (CMV status not recorded). Some clones in this sample may be carry-over from other donors' samples.

Only one count was recorded for this clonotype. The chain links TRBV13 to TRBJ2-7; tentatively, D is TRBD2 (6 bases). CDR1 and CDR2 from the germline V gene are PRHDT and FYEKMQ (reference sequence). The CDR3 loop spans 13 amino acids. The V end lost 3 bases, the J end lost 5 bases, and 11 bases lay between the germline ends. This CDR3 is CASSFGGSHEQYV. CDR3 coding DNA: TGTGCCAGCAGCTTCGGAGGGTCCCACGAGCAGTACGTC.

The chain has TRBV15 and TRBJ1-2, with 10 bases that match TRBD1. The CDR3 covers 15 residues. With V trimmed by 2 bases and J by 5 bases, 5 bases remained unmatched. CDR1 is LNHNV and CDR2 is YYDKDF in the germline V gene (reference sequence). In DNA, the CDR3 is TGTGCCACCAGCAGAACTCGACAGGGGGCATATGGCTACACCTTC. Protein product: CATSRTRQGAYGYTF. The full variable domain, its missing parts supplied by reference TRBV15 and TRBJ1-2, is DAMVIQNPRYQVTQFGKPVTLSCSQTLNHNVMYWYQQKSSQAPKLLFHYYDKDFNNEADTPDNFQSRRPNTSFCFLDIRSPGLGDTAMYLCATSRTRQGAYGYTFGSGTRLTVV.

CDR3 DNA: TGTGCCAGCAGTTTGGGACATCCTGGAGAGCAGTACTTC. Translating it yields CASSLGHPGEQYF. The chain has TRBV12-3 or TRBV12-4 and TRBJ2-7, with D possibly TRBD1 on 6 matching bases. The CDR3 is 13 amino acids. V lost 3 bases and J lost 7, with 13 bases in between.

J is TRBJ2-1 and V is TRBV4-2; D gene unclear. Deletions cut 4 bases from V and 2 bases from J, with 12 bases between. Germline CDR1 reads LGHNA; CDR2 reads YNFKEQ. This CDR3 contains 15 residues. CDR3 in DNA: TGTGCCAGCAGCCGGCCGGGCGGAACCTACAATGAGCAGTTCTTC. The encoded protein is CASSRPGGTYNEQFF.

The rearrangement uses TRBV12-3 or TRBV12-4 and TRBJ2-7; 7 nucleotides agree with TRBD1. The CDR3 runs 15 residues. After removal of 5 bases from V and 0 bases from J, the junction contained 7 bases not matched to a gene. CDR3 sequence: CASSITGTASYEQYF. In DNA form, the CDR3 reads TGTGCCAGCAGTATTACCGGGACAGCCTCCTACGAGCAGTACTTC.

As for this clonotype: A read error may explain this, as a much larger clone is one base away. This CDR3 reads CAGSSRQGAEFNEQFF. CDR3 nucleotide sequence: TGTGCCGGCAGCTCACGACAGGGGGCTGAATTCAATGAGCAGTTCTTC. The chain has TRBV7-1 and TRBJ2-1; TRBD1 matches at 10 bases. TRBV7-1 is annotated as an ORF whose role is uncertain. The CDR3 spans 16 residues.

Note on this clonotype: This may come from a read error, since a much larger clone is one base off. The rearrangement uses TRBV7-2 and TRBJ1-2; possibly TRBD1 for D (5 bases). Germline V gene data show CDR1 as SGHTA and CDR2 as FQGNSA. This CDR3 spans 13 amino acids. V lost 1 base and J lost 6, with 9 bases in between. The CDR3 DNA sequence: TGTGCCAGCAGCTTAGAACAGGACCATGGCTACACCTTC. Encoded protein: CASSLEQDHGYTF.

This clonotype was observed many times. The chain carries TRBV7-9 and TRBJ1-4; no reliable D call. The CDR3 has 14 residues. From germline, CDR1 is SEHNR and CDR2 FQNEAQ (reference sequence). Trimming took off 5 bases at V and 5 bases at J, with 12 bases between the two ends. The CDR3 nucleotides read TGTGCCAGCAGCACCTCGAACTTGAATGAAAAACTGTTTTTT. This codes for CASSTSNLNEKLFF. The whole variable domain, filled in from reference TRBV7-9 and TRBJ1-4, reads DTGVSQNPRHKITKRGQNVTFRCDPISEHNRLYWYRQTLGQGPEFLTYFQNEAQLEKSRLLSDRFSAERPKGSFSTLEIQRTEQGDSAMYLCASSTSNLNEKLFFGSGTQLSVL.

The chain recombines TRBV11-1 with TRBJ2-7; D is uncertain. Trimming shortened V by 5 bases and J by 5 bases, and 16 bases separated the two germline ends. Germline assignment: CDR1 SGHAT and CDR2 FQDESV (reference sequence). The CDR3 is 14 residues long. This CDR3 reads CASSHDTGSDEQYV. The DNA of the CDR3 is TGTGCCAGCAGCCACGATACCGGGTCGGACGAGCAGTACGTC.

This clonotype was seen only a few times. The chain uses TRBV27 and TRBJ2-7, with D tentatively TRBD2 (6 bases). The CDR3 runs to 17 residues. The V end lost 5 bases, the J end lost 3 bases, and 23 bases lay between the germline ends. The germline gives CDR1 MNHEY, CDR2 SMNVEV (reference sequence). CDR3: CASSTRQRIRGGYEQYF. The CDR3, as DNA: TGTGCCAGCAGTACTCGACAGAGGATAAGGGGAGGCTACGAGCAGTACTTC.

The chain carries TRBV7-9 and TRBJ1-1; 9 bases fit TRBD1. The germline gives CDR1 SEHNR, CDR2 FQNEAQ (reference sequence). The CDR3 consists of 15 residues. V lost 3 bases, J lost 4 bases, and 6 bases stayed unmatched. CDR3 region: CASSFVGQGGTEAFF. DNA of the CDR3: TGTGCCAGCAGCTTCGTGGGACAGGGTGGCACTGAAGCTTTCTTT.

This clonotype was seen only a few times. This chain uses TRBV29-1 with TRBJ2-1, with D tentatively TRBD1 (5 bases). The CDR3 contains 14 residues. The germline V gene encodes CDR1 SQVTM and CDR2 ANQGSEA. Between the trimmed V and J ends, which lost 6 bases and 0 bases, there was a span of 12 bases. The CDR3 bases are TGCAGCGTCGACAGAAGTAGCTCCTACAATGAGCAGTTCTTC. Translation: CSVDRSSSYNEQFF.

This clonotype was observed many times. The genes are TRBV7-9 and TRBJ2-5; 8 bases map to TRBD1. V shed 4 bases and J 3 bases; nucleotides not matched to a gene: 16. CDR3 length equals 18 residues. Germline CDR1 is SEHNR and CDR2 is FQNEAQ (reference sequence). Here the CDR3 DNA reads TGTGCCAGCAGCTCGGACAGGGCCTCACCCATTCGCAAAGAGACCCAGTACTTC. Protein product: CASSSDRASPIRKETQYF. Full variable domain (outside the CDR3, taken from reference TRBV7-9 and TRBJ2-5): DTGVSQNPRHKITKRGQNVTFRCDPISEHNRLYWYRQTLGQGPEFLTYFQNEAQLEKSRLLSDRFSAERPKGSFSTLEIQRTEQGDSAMYLCASSSDRASPIRKETQYFGPGTRLLVL.

In regard to this clonotype: A much larger clone differs by one base, so this may be a read error. The chain employs TRBV7-6 and TRBJ2-5; the D call may be TRBD1 or TRBD2 (5 bases each). The CDR3 spans 17 residues. Looked up from germline, CDR1 is SGHVS and CDR2 is FNYEAQ. The CDR3 loop reads CTSSPKVGQRTQETQYF. In DNA, the CDR3 is TGTACCAGCAGCCCGAAGGTAGGCCAGCGGACACAAGAGACCCAGTACTTC.

This clonotype was picked up many times. The chain employs TRBV27 and TRBJ2-4, with 9 bases lining up with TRBD2. This CDR3 has 16 amino acids. V lost 0 bases, J lost 9 bases, and 9 bases stayed unmatched. The germline V gene has CDR1 MNHEY and CDR2 SMNVEV (reference sequence). This CDR3 reads CASSLSMAGGSVIQYF. The CDR3 DNA reads as TGTGCCAGCAGTTTATCGATGGCGGGGGGGTCGGTCATTCAGTACTTC.

The chain is built from TRBV9 and TRBJ1-5; tentative D call: TRBD1 (5 bases). The CDR3 is 16 amino acids. In germline, CDR1 is SGDLS, CDR2 YYNGEE. Trimming shortened V by 6 bases and J by 0 bases, and 16 bases separated the two germline ends. CDR3 coding DNA: TGTGCCAGCAACGGGAAGATAGACAGTAGCAATCAGCCCCAGCATTTT. Translated, it gives CASNGKIDSSNQPQHF.